This is a list of T cell receptor beta chains from one sample in a study of blood T cell repertoires in COVID-19. Sequencing used immunoSEQ multiplex PCR; TCRdb keeps in-frame clones, though not all of them. The table records tens of thousands of clones, about nine tenths of them present only once. The sequencing sample was made of peripheral blood. The receptors come from a woman aged 70-85 years with active COVID-19. Both conserved end residues are part of each CDR3. Fields, in order: CDR3 protein, CDR3 DNA, J gene, D gene, clone size, V gene. The D gene is left open where the match is weak. Not every row has a clone size; where given, it reads once, few, many or a size class.

CDR3 protein: CASSLTGTSDEQYF
CDR3 DNA: TGTGCCAGCAGCTTAACCGGGACTAGCGATGAGCAGTACTTC
J gene: TRBJ2-7
D gene: TRBD2
clone size: NA
V gene: TRBV5-4

CDR3 protein: CASSLDSSSYEQYF
CDR3 DNA: TGTGCCAGCAGCTTGGACAGCAGCTCCTACGAGCAGTACTTC
J gene: TRBJ2-7
D gene: NA
clone size: NA
V gene: TRBV5-4

CDR3 protein: CATSDLDEGRTGELFF
CDR3 DNA: TGTGCCACCAGTGATTTGGACGAGGGAAGGACCGGGGAGCTGTTTTTT
J gene: TRBJ2-2
D gene: NA
clone size: NA
V gene: TRBV24-1

CDR3 protein: CASSHRDRGAEQYF
CDR3 DNA: TGTGCCAGCAGTCACCGGGACAGGGGAGCCGAGCAGTACTTC
J gene: TRBJ2-7
D gene: TRBD1
clone size: few
V gene: TRBV27

CDR3 protein: CASSQDFGGNSYNEQFF
CDR3 DNA: TGTGCCAGCAGCCAAGATTTTGGCGGGAACTCCTACAATGAGCAGTTCTTC
J gene: TRBJ2-1
D gene: NA
clone size: NA
V gene: TRBV4-2

CDR3 protein: CASSLAGGVTANEKLFF
CDR3 DNA: TGTGCCAGCAGTTTAGCGGGGGGGGTTACGGCTAATGAAAAACTGTTTTTT
J gene: TRBJ1-4
D gene: NA
clone size: NA
V gene: TRBV28

CDR3 protein: CASSVLAGNTGELFF
CDR3 DNA: TGTGCCAGCAGTGTCCTAGCGGGGAACACCGGGGAGCTGTTTTTT
J gene: TRBJ2-2
D gene: TRBD2
clone size: NA
V gene: TRBV2

CDR3 protein: CASSAQQENAEAFF
CDR3 DNA: TGTGCCAGCAGCGCTCAACAGGAGAACGCTGAAGCTTTCTTT
J gene: TRBJ1-1
D gene: NA
clone size: NA
V gene: TRBV9

CDR3 protein: CASSSVQGTEQYF
CDR3 DNA: TGTGCCAGCAGCTCGGTACAGGGAACCGAGCAGTACTTC
J gene: TRBJ2-7
D gene: NA
clone size: NA
V gene: TRBV11-3

CDR3 protein: CASSLFRTGYNGYTF
CDR3 DNA: TGTGCCAGCAGTTTGTTCCGGACAGGGTATAACGGCTACACCTTC
J gene: TRBJ1-2
D gene: TRBD1
clone size: NA
V gene: TRBV28

CDR3 protein: CASSLQGVADTQYF
CDR3 DNA: TGTGCCAGCAGCTTGCAGGGGGTAGCAGATACGCAGTATTTT
J gene: TRBJ2-3
D gene: TRBD1
clone size: once
V gene: TRBV7-8

CDR3 protein: CASSAGPLGRELFF
CDR3 DNA: TGTGCCAGCAGCGCGGGCCCTCTCGGCCGGGAGCTGTTTTTT
J gene: TRBJ2-2
D gene: NA
clone size: NA
V gene: TRBV5-5

CDR3 protein: CAISPGTANTEAFF
CDR3 DNA: TGTGCCATCAGCCCCGGGACAGCAAACACTGAAGCTTTCTTT
J gene: TRBJ1-1
D gene: TRBD1
clone size: NA
V gene: TRBV10-3

CDR3 protein: CASSLLAGGPTGELFF
CDR3 DNA: TGTGCCAGCAGTTTACTAGCGGGAGGGCCCACCGGGGAGCTGTTTTTT
J gene: TRBJ2-2
D gene: TRBD2
clone size: NA
V gene: TRBV27

CDR3 protein: CASSILAGGPDTQYF
CDR3 DNA: TGTGCCAGCAGTATACTAGCGGGAGGTCCAGATACGCAGTATTTT
J gene: TRBJ2-3
D gene: TRBD2
clone size: once
V gene: TRBV28

CDR3 protein: CASRSKGGFSTDTQYF
CDR3 DNA: TGTGCCAGCAGGTCGAAGGGGGGGTTTAGCACAGATACGCAGTATTTT
J gene: TRBJ2-3
D gene: NA
clone size: NA
V gene: TRBV28

CDR3 protein: CASSLGLSGQPQHF
CDR3 DNA: TGTGCCAGCAGTTTGGGCCTCTCTGGTCAGCCCCAGCATTTT
J gene: TRBJ1-5
D gene: NA
clone size: NA
V gene: TRBV6-2/TRBV6-3

CDR3 protein: CASRDRMNEKLFF
CDR3 DNA: TGTGCCAGCAGGGACAGAATGAATGAAAAACTGTTTTTT
J gene: TRBJ1-4
D gene: NA
clone size: NA
V gene: TRBV6-5